The 4 T cell receptor beta chains presented below share a single source sample, sequenced in a study of blood T cells in healthy people across ages. A second PCR of 7 to 11 cycles used a sample-barcoded 5' primer and a J-beta primer mix. TCRdb used MiXCR to reprocess the 5' RACE reads, holding one entry per CDR3 protein. The data hold hundreds of thousands of distinct CDR3 sequences, with 58% observed a single time. Sequenced sample: blood. The receptors here all came from a man under 40 in good health.

For the CDR3, the DNA is TGTGCCAGCAGCTTAGAGGCAGGGGTAGATACGCAGTATTTT. Translation gives CASSLEAGVDTQYF. The V and J genes are TRBV7-9 and TRBJ2-3, with D perhaps matching TRBD1 (6 bases). Germline V gives CDR1 SEHNR, CDR2 FQNEAQ (reference sequence). The CDR3 extends over 14 amino acids. Trimming pared 1 base from V and 5 bases from J, leaving 10 bases between.

This sequence joins TRBV20-1 and TRBJ2-1; 8 bases fit TRBD2. The CDR3 sequence is 14 residues long. Germline CDR1 and CDR2: DFQATT and SNEGSKA (reference sequence). V shed 5 bases, J shed 3 bases, and the junction held 6 bases outside the gene matches. The CDR3 DNA follows: TGCAGTGCTCCCGTCCTAGCGGGCTACAATGAGCAGTTCTTC. It encodes CSAPVLAGYNEQFF.

CDR3 DNA: TGCAGTCCACTAGTCGGGGACAATGAGCAGTTCTTC. Its translation: CSPLVGDNEQFF. The chain recombines TRBV20-1 with TRBJ2-1, with D possibly being TRBD2 (5 bases). CDR3 length equals 12 residues. V gave up 8 bases and J gave up 5 bases, with 13 bases separating them. Looked up from germline, CDR1 is DFQATT and CDR2 is SNEGSKA (reference sequence).

A note on this clonotype: A junction end diverges from the germline sequence, so it may reflect a read error. The chain links TRBV7-7 to TRBJ2-5; 9 bases map to TRBD1. CDR1 and CDR2 (germline): SSHAT, FNYEAQ (reference sequence). The CDR3 is made up of 14 amino acids. The CDR3 DNA follows: TGTGCTAGCAGCCCTAGACAGGGGGACAGGGCCCAGTACTTC. Translating it yields CASSPRQGDRAQYF.